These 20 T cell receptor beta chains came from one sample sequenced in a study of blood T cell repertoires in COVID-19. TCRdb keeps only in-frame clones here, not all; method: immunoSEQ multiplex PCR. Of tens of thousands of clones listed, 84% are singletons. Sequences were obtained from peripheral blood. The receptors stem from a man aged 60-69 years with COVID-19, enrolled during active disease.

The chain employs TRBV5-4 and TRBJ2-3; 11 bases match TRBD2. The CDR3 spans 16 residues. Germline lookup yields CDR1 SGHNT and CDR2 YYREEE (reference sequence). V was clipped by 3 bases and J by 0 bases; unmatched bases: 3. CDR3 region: CASSSGTSGSTDTQYF. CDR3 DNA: TGTGCCAGCAGCTCCGGGACTAGCGGAAGCACAGATACGCAGTATTTT.

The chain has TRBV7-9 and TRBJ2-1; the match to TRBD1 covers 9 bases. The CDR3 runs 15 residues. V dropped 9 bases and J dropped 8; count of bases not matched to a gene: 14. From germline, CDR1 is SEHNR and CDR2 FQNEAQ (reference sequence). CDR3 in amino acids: CASHLWGQGLDEQFF. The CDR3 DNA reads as TGTGCCAGTCACTTATGGGGACAGGGTCTCGATGAGCAGTTCTTC.

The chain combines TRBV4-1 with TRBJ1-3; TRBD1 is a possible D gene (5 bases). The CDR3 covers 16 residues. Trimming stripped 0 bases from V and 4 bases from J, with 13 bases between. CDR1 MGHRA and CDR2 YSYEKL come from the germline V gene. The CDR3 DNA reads TGCGCCAGCAGCCAAGATGGTGGGGGGGGAGGAAACACCATATATTTT. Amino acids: CASSQDGGGGGNTIYF.

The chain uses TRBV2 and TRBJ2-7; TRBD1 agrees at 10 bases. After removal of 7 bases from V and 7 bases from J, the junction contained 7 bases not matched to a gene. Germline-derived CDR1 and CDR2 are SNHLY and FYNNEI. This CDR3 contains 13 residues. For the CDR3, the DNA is TGTGCCAGCAATAGACAGGGGGCGGATGAGCAGTACTTC. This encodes CASNRQGADEQYF.

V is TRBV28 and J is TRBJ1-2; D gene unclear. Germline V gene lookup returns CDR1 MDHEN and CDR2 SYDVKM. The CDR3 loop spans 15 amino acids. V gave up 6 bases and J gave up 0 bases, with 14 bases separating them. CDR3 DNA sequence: TGTGCCAGCAGGCCTTCCTGGTCAGCTAACTATGGCTACACCTTC. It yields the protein CASRPSWSANYGYTF.

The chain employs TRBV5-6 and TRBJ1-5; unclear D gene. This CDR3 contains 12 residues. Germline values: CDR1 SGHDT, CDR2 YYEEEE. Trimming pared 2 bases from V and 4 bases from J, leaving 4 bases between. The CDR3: CASSLQNQPQHF. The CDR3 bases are TGTGCCAGCAGCTTACAAAATCAGCCCCAGCATTTT.

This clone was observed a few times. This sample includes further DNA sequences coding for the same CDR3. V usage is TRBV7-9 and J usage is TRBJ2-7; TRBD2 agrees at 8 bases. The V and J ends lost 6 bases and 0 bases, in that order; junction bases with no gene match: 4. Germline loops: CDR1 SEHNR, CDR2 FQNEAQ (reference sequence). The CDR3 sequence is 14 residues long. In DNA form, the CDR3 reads TGTGCCAGCAGATCTAGCGGGCCCTCCTACGAGCAGTACTTC. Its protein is CASRSSGPSYEQYF.

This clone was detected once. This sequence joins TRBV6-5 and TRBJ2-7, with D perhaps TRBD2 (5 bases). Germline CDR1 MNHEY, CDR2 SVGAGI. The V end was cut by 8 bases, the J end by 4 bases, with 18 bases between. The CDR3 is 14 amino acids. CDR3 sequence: CASSLDYDTYEQYF. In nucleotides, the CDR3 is TGTGCCAGCTCGCTTGACTACGATACTTACGAGCAGTACTTC.

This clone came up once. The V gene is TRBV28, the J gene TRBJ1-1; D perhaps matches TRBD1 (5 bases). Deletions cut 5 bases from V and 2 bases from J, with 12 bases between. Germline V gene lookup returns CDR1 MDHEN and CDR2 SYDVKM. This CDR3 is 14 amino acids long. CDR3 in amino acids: CASSRQGFNTEAFF. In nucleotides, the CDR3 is TGTGCCAGCAGTCGCCAGGGATTCAACACTGAAGCTTTCTTT.

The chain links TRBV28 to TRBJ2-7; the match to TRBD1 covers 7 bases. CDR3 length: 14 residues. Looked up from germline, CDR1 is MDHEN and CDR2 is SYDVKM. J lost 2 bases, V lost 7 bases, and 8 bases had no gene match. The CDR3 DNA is TGTGCCAGCAATCCGGGACAGACTACCTACGAGCAGTACTTC. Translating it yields CASNPGQTTYEQYF.

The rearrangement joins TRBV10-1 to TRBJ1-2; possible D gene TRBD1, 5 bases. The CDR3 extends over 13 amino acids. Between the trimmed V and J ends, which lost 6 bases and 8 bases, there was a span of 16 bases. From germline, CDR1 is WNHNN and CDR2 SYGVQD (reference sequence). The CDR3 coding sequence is TGCGCCAGCAGCCCCTCGACCCAGGGAGGCTACACCTTC. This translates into CASSPSTQGGYTF.

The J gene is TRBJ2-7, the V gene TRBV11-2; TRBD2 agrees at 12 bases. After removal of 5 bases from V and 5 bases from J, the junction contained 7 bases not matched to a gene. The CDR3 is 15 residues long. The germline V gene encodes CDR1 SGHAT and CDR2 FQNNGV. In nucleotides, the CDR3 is TGTGCCAGCAGCCCAGGGACTAGCGGGTGGGACGAGCAGTACTTC. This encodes CASSPGTSGWDEQYF.

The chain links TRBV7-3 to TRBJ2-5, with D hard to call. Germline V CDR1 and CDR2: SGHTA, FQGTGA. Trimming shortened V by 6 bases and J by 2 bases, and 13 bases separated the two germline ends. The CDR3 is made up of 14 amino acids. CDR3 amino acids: CASSATGMQETQYF. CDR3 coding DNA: TGTGCCAGCAGTGCTACGGGTATGCAAGAGACCCAGTACTTC.

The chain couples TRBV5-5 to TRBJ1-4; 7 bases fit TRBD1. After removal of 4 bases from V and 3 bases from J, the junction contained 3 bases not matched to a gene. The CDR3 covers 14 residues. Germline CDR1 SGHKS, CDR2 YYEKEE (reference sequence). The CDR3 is CASSPGTANEKLFF. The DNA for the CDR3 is TGTGCCAGCAGCCCTGGGACAGCTAATGAAAAACTGTTTTTT.

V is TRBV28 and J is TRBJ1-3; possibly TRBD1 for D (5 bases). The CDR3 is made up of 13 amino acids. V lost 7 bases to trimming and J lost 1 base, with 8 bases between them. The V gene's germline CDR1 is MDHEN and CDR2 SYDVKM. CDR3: CASNQGSGNTIYF. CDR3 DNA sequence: TGTGCCAGCAACCAGGGTTCTGGAAACACCATATATTTT.

The CDR3 sequence: CASRARFGNYGYTF. CDR3 nucleotide sequence: TGTGCCAGCAGGGCCAGGTTTGGTAACTATGGCTACACCTTC. The chain has TRBV6-4 and TRBJ1-2; no firm D call. This CDR3 is 14 amino acids long. Germline V gives CDR1 MRHNA, CDR2 SNTAGT. The ends were cut back, 6 bases at V and 1 base at J, with 12 bases in the middle.

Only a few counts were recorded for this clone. CDR3 residues: CASSPRQGWNSPLHF. Written as DNA, the CDR3 is TGTGCCAGCAGCCCGCGACAGGGATGGAATTCACCCCTCCACTTT. The chain recombines TRBV9 with TRBJ1-6, with 7 bases fitting TRBD1. The CDR3 consists of 15 residues. The germline V gene has CDR1 SGDLS and CDR2 YYNGEE. V lost 4 bases, J lost 7 bases, and 8 bases stayed unmatched.

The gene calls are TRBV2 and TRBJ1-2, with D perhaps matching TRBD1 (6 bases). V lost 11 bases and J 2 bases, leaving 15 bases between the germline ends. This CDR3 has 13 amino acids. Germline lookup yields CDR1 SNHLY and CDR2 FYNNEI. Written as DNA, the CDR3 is TGTGCCGATGCCCTTCAGGGGAACTATGGCTACACCTTC. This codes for CADALQGNYGYTF. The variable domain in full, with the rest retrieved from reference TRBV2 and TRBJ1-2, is EPEVTQTPSHQVTQMGQEVILRCVPISNHLYFYWYRQILGQKVEFLVSFYNNEISEKSEIFDDQFSVERPDGSNFTLKIRSTKLEDSAMYFCADALQGNYGYTFGSGTRLTVV.

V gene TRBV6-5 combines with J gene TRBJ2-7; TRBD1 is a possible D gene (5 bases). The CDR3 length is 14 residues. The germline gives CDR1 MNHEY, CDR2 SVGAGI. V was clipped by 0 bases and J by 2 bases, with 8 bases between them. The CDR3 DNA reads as TGTGCCAGCAGTTACTCGGTAGGGGCCTACGAGCAGTACTTC. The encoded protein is CASSYSVGAYEQYF.

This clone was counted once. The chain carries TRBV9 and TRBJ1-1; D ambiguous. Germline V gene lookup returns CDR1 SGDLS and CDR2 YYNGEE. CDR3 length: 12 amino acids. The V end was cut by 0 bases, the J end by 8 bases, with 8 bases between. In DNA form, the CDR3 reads TGTGCCAGCAGCGTAGGGCGAGGAGAAGCTTTCTTT. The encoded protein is CASSVGRGEAFF.